This T cell receptor beta chain appears in the sequencing data of a study of T cells after yellow fever vaccination. This clonotype was counted ten times or more. Its antigen remains unidentified. Whole-study findings and limits: The booster response re-showed most primary clones: approximately 95% CD4, around 90% CD8. Relatively few clonotypes were ones that appeared in both CD4 and CD8 compartments.

Via MiXCR, TCRdb re-called the 5' RACE reads, giving one row per CDR3 protein. In the table there are 500,000 to 650,000 distinct CDR3 sequences, 9% to 15% of which are singletons. CDR1 is MNHEY, CDR2 SVGAGI, per germline. This CDR3 is built from 14 residues. V trimming: 0 bases; J trimming: 4 bases; junction bases outside the gene matches: 2. This TCR came from a man aged 25 to 40 who received the YFV17D yellow fever vaccine. The V call is TRBV6-5, the J call TRBJ2-5, with TRBD2 identical over 7 bases. This specimen was PBMCs, taken on the day of the yellow fever booster vaccination. CDR3 coding DNA: TGTGCCAGCAGTTACTCGACGGGAGGAGAGACCCAGTACTTC. Translating it yields CASSYSTGGETQYF.